The next 25 T cell receptor beta chains were all read from a single sample in a study of cytomegalovirus exposure and HLA in healthy donors. A multiplex PCR was run with 60 Vbeta primers and 13 Jbeta primers. The data were produced by immunoSEQ multiplex PCR, yet TCRdb's version contains in-frame clones alone and is incomplete. The table lists 120,000 or so clones, 74% of them singletons. Material for sequencing was PBMCs. These receptors were obtained from a man aged 40-49 years in good health and CMV-seropositive.

The rearrangement uses TRBV4-3 and TRBJ2-5; D is perhaps TRBD2 (6 bases). V lost 1 base and J lost 4, with 10 bases in between. The CDR3 is 14 amino acids. CDR1 and CDR2 from the germline V gene are LGHNA and YSLEER. The CDR3 is CASSQGLGGETQYF. The CDR3 DNA reads as TGCGCCAGCAGCCAAGGACTAGGAGGAGAGACCCAGTACTTC.

The V and J genes are TRBV2 and TRBJ1-2; 7 bases match TRBD1. There are 13 residues in the CDR3. Per the germline V gene, CDR1 is SNHLY and CDR2 is FYNNEI. V lost 6 bases and J lost 7; bases outside the gene matches: 8. CDR3 DNA: TGTGCCAGCAGGGCCACAGGGGAGAGTGGCTACACCTTC. Translation gives CASRATGESGYTF. Full variable domain (remainder filled in from reference TRBV2 and TRBJ1-2): EPEVTQTPSHQVTQMGQEVILRCVPISNHLYFYWYRQILGQKVEFLVSFYNNEISEKSEIFDDQFSVERPDGSNFTLKIRSTKLEDSAMYFCASRATGESGYTFGSGTRLTVV.

CDR3 coding DNA: TGCGCCAGCAGCAAGGGGGCGCAGGGGGAGACCCAGTACTTC. Its protein product is CASSKGAQGETQYF. This chain joins TRBV5-1 and TRBJ2-5, with 7 bases lining up with TRBD1. CDR3 size: 14 residues. The trim removed 4 bases at V and 5 bases at J, leaving 8 bases unmatched. Germline loops: CDR1 SGHRS, CDR2 YFSETQ.

The rearrangement uses TRBV19 and TRBJ2-1, with 10 bases matching TRBD2. The V gene's germline CDR1 is LNHDA and CDR2 SQIVND (reference sequence). V was clipped by 10 bases and J by 8 bases; unmatched bases: 11. This CDR3 contains 14 residues. CDR3 DNA: TGTGCCACTAAGGCTAGCGGGAGTTCGTATGAGCAGTTCTTC. Its protein is CATKASGSSYEQFF.

V gene TRBV5-1 combines with J gene TRBJ2-3, with 10 nucleotides matching TRBD2. This CDR3 is built from 17 residues. J gave up 5 bases and V 1 base, and 10 bases lay outside the gene matches. Germline V gene lookup returns CDR1 SGHRS and CDR2 YFSETQ. This chain's CDR3 is CASSLTLIAGGGDTQYF. As DNA, the CDR3 is TGCGCCAGCAGCTTGACCCTAATAGCGGGAGGAGGAGATACGCAGTATTTT.

The chain links TRBV19 to TRBJ1-2, with D maybe TRBD1 (5 bases). Germline CDR1 is LNHDA and CDR2 is SQIVND (reference sequence). The CDR3 runs to 13 residues. V lost 6 bases and J lost 7, with 15 bases in between. Written as DNA, the CDR3 is TGTGCCAGTAGGAGGACAACCATCGGTGGCTACACCTTC. Encoded protein: CASRRTTIGGYTF.

The chain carries TRBV29-1 and TRBJ2-2; 8 bases align to TRBD2. V shed 4 bases and J 4 bases; nucleotides not matched to a gene: 5. Germline-derived CDR1 and CDR2 are SQVTM and ANQGSEA. This CDR3 is built from 14 residues. The CDR3 DNA reads TGCAGCGTTGCCACTAGCGGCCTCACCGGGGAGCTGTTTTTT. It specifies CSVATSGLTGELFF.

The chain is built from TRBV2 and TRBJ2-3; TRBD2 matches at 8 bases. The CDR3 contains 15 residues. Germline V CDR1 and CDR2: SNHLY, FYNNEI. Trimming removed 7 bases from V and 7 bases from J; junction bases left unmatched: 13. CDR3 sequence reads: CASTGGAGFRNTQYF. The CDR3 nucleotides read TGTGCCAGCACCGGGGGGGCAGGGTTCAGAAATACGCAGTATTTT.

This CDR3 reads CASKGSGQLTDTQYF. CDR3 sequence (DNA): TGTGCCAGCAAGGGCTCGGGACAGCTCACAGATACGCAGTATTTT. The chain combines TRBV2 with TRBJ2-3; 7 bases agree with TRBD1. Germline V gene data show CDR1 as SNHLY and CDR2 as FYNNEI. The CDR3 has 15 residues. Trimming removed 7 bases from V and 2 bases from J; junction bases left unmatched: 9. The full variable domain, with the rest looked up from reference TRBV2 and TRBJ2-3, is EPEVTQTPSHQVTQMGQEVILRCVPISNHLYFYWYRQILGQKVEFLVSFYNNEISEKSEIFDDQFSVERPDGSNFTLKIRSTKLEDSAMYFCASKGSGQLTDTQYFGPGTRLTVL.

The chain recombines TRBV5-6 with TRBJ2-7; 9 bases agree with TRBD2. The CDR3 sequence is 15 residues long. The junction had 5 bases not matched to a gene; V was cut back by 4 bases and J by 0 bases. Germline V lookup: CDR1 SGHDT, CDR2 YYEEEE. DNA of the CDR3: TGTGCCAGCAGCCCCGGGACTAGCCTCTCCTACGAGCAGTACTTC. It specifies CASSPGTSLSYEQYF.

The CDR3 coding sequence is TGTGCCAGCAGCTACGGAGGGGGGGGCACCGAGCAGTTCTTC. This translates into CASSYGGGGTEQFF. The chain employs TRBV7-3 and TRBJ2-1; possibly TRBD2 for D (7 bases). Germline values: CDR1 SGHTA, CDR2 FQGTGA. The germline V and J ends were trimmed by 4 bases and 10 bases, with 17 bases remaining between them. This CDR3 is built from 14 residues.

V is TRBV2 and J is TRBJ2-7, with D maybe TRBD2 (5 bases). CDR3 length: 15 residues. Germline V CDR1 and CDR2: SNHLY, FYNNEI. V dropped 2 bases and J dropped 0 bases, with 11 bases sitting between them. The CDR3 loop reads CASSELDSGSYEQYF. The CDR3 DNA follows: TGTGCCAGCAGTGAATTGGACTCCGGCTCCTACGAGCAGTACTTC.

This clone occurred once. The V call is TRBV11-2, the J call TRBJ2-5; D is perhaps TRBD2 (6 bases). The CDR3 contains 14 residues. Germline V lookup: CDR1 SGHAT, CDR2 FQNNGV. Trimming stripped 4 bases from V and 4 bases from J, with 13 bases between. CDR3 nucleotide sequence: TGTGCCAGCAGCTCGCATTGGGGAGGAGAGACCCAGTACTTC. Protein product: CASSSHWGGETQYF.

The chain uses TRBV5-1 and TRBJ2-2; 9 bases line up with TRBD1. The trim removed 6 bases at V and 0 bases at J, leaving 3 bases unmatched. The length of the CDR3 is 15 residues. The germline CDR1 and CDR2 sequences are SGHRS and YFSETQ. The CDR3 nucleotides read TGCGCCAGCACCCGGGACAGGGCGAACACCGGGGAGCTGTTTTTT. Translation gives CASTRDRANTGELFF. The variable domain in full, with the rest retrieved from reference TRBV5-1 and TRBJ2-2, is KAGVTQTPRYLIKTRGQQVTLSCSPISGHRSVSWYQQTPGQGLQFLFEYFSETQRNKGNFPGRFSGRQFSNSRSEMNVSTLELGDSALYLCASTRDRANTGELFFGEGSRLTVL.

This clone was found once. J is TRBJ1-1 and V is TRBV29-1, with D possibly being TRBD1 (6 bases). Germline assignment: CDR1 SQVTM and CDR2 ANQGSEA. The CDR3 extends over 11 amino acids. This CDR3 reads CRAQAGVEAFF. CDR3 bases: TGCAGGGCACAGGCAGGGGTCGAAGCTTTCTTT.

This clone turned up a few times. The chain recombines TRBV21-1 with TRBJ2-7; the D segment call TRBD1 is taken from the table without a DNA check. TRBV21-1 counts as a pseudogene. This CDR3 has 14 residues. CDR3 sequence reads: CASSKEGHCYEQYF. CDR3 DNA: TGTGCCAGCAGCAAAGAGGGACATTGCTACGAGCAGTACTTC.

Written as DNA, the CDR3 is TGTGCCAGTAGTATTAATCTGAACACTGAAGCTTTCTTT. Amino acid sequence: CASSINLNTEAFF. This sequence joins TRBV19 and TRBJ1-1, with D unclear. Germline V gene sequence: CDR1 LNHDA, CDR2 SQIVND (reference sequence). CDR3 length: 13 residues. V was clipped by 3 bases and J by 0 bases, with 5 bases between them.

The chain carries TRBV4-1 and TRBJ1-4; 7 positions match TRBD1. Germline CDR1 and CDR2: MGHRA and YSYEKL. CDR3 size: 19 residues. With V trimmed by 4 bases and J by 0 bases, 14 bases remained unmatched. The CDR3 loop is CASSPLGQGVLATNEKLFF. In DNA form, the CDR3 reads TGCGCCAGCAGCCCCCTAGGCCAGGGGGTTTTGGCAACTAATGAAAAACTGTTTTTT.

CDR3 in DNA: TGCGCGGCGCGGCGGAACACTGAAGCTTTCTTT. It is translated as CAARRNTEAFF. The chain uses TRBV4-1 and TRBJ1-1; D not certain. This CDR3 region has 11 residues. Germline V gives CDR1 MGHRA, CDR2 YSYEKL.

The chain joins TRBV4-1 to TRBJ1-6; unclear D gene. V lost 0 bases and J 14 bases, leaving 14 bases between the germline ends. This CDR3 has 14 amino acids. The V gene's germline CDR1 is MGHRA and CDR2 YSYEKL. The CDR3 sequence is CASSQEVYLSALHF. CDR3 sequence (DNA): TGCGCCAGCAGCCAAGAAGTCTACCTCTCGGCCCTCCACTTT.

J is TRBJ1-2 and V is TRBV7-2; D remains ambiguous. The CDR3 spans 15 residues. The germline gives CDR1 SGHTA, CDR2 FQGNSA. With 4 bases removed from V and 0 bases from J, the gap between germline ends came to 12 bases. CDR3 DNA: TGTGCCAGCAGCTCACAGATACCTGCTAACTATGGCTACACCTTC. This codes for CASSSQIPANYGYTF. Full variable domain (rest looked up from reference TRBV7-2 and TRBJ1-2): GAGVSQSPSNKVTEKGKDVELRCDPISGHTALYWYRQSLGQGLEFLIYFQGNSAPDKSGLPSDRFSAERTGGSVSTLTIQRTQQEDSAVYLCASSSQIPANYGYTFGSGTRLTVV.

The gene calls are TRBV7-3 and TRBJ2-7; TRBD1 agrees at 7 bases. The CDR3 covers 14 residues. Germline loops: CDR1 SGHTA, CDR2 FQGTGA. The junction had 6 bases not matched to a gene; V was cut back by 5 bases and J by 2 bases. DNA of the CDR3: TGTGCCAGCAGCCCACCGGGACAGCCCTACGAGCAGTACTTC. This translates into CASSPPGQPYEQYF.

This clone was detected a few times. This sequence joins TRBV5-1 and TRBJ1-2; D may be TRBD1 (6 bases). Germline assignment: CDR1 SGHRS and CDR2 YFSETQ. The length of the CDR3 is 14 residues. V was pared by 3 bases and J by 8 bases, with 17 bases between. The CDR3 DNA sequence: TGCGCCAGCAGCTCCACCCGGACAGATTTGGGCTACACCTTC. Its translation is CASSSTRTDLGYTF. Using reference TRBV5-1 and TRBJ1-2 for the parts outside the CDR3, the full variable domain is KAGVTQTPRYLIKTRGQQVTLSCSPISGHRSVSWYQQTPGQGLQFLFEYFSETQRNKGNFPGRFSGRQFSNSRSEMNVSTLELGDSALYLCASSSTRTDLGYTFGSGTRLTVV.

In its sample, this clone was seen once. The rearrangement links TRBV5-1 to TRBJ1-3; 8 nucleotides line up with TRBD1. The CDR3 length is 18 residues. Germline CDR1 is SGHRS and CDR2 is YFSETQ. With V trimmed by 0 bases and J by 0 bases, 8 bases remained unmatched. The chain's CDR3 is CASSLADRQGTSGNTIYF. CDR3 in DNA: TGCGCCAGCAGCTTGGCTGACAGACAGGGGACCTCTGGAAACACCATATATTTT.

The chain links TRBV6-5 to TRBJ1-3; D is ambiguous. The V end lost 4 bases, the J end lost 0 bases, and 10 bases lay between the germline ends. The germline CDR1 and CDR2 sequences are MNHEY and SVGAGI. CDR3 length equals 15 residues. The DNA for the CDR3 is TGTGCCAGCAGTTCGGCAGCGAGCTCTGGAAACACCATATATTTT. It translates to CASSSAASSGNTIYF.